The 20 T cell receptor beta chains below come from one sample, sequenced in a study of T cells in tuberculosis. The assay was immunoSEQ multiplex PCR, and TCRdb's table has in-frame clones only and misses some. The sample records around 23,000 clones, 70% to 90% being singletons. As for time point: new active TB diagnosis, blood taken before or within 7 days of starting treatment. Sequences were derived from PBMCs, sampled at tuberculosis diagnosis. The receptors were sampled from an adult with tuberculosis.

CDR3 protein: CASTLALATETQYF. DNA of the CDR3: TGTGCCAGCACCCTGGCGCTAGCGACAGAGACCCAGTACTTC. The V call is TRBV7-2, the J call TRBJ2-5, with D maybe TRBD2 (6 bases). This CDR3 has 14 amino acids. Germline CDR1 is SGHTA and CDR2 is FQGNSA. The V end was cut by 7 bases, the J end by 4 bases, with 16 bases between.

This chain connects TRBV13 to TRBJ2-1, with TRBD2 matching 11 bases. CDR1 PRHDT and CDR2 FYEKMQ come from the germline V gene (reference sequence). CDR3 length: 16 amino acids. V lost 4 bases to trimming and J lost 4 bases; unmatched junction nucleotides: 6. Here the CDR3 DNA reads TGTGCCAGCAGCTCTGAACTAGCGGGGGATTACAATGAGCAGTTCTTC. It yields the protein CASSSELAGDYNEQFF.

By share, this clone ranks as medium-sized. The chain is built from TRBV28 and TRBJ2-3, with D maybe TRBD2 (6 bases). The CDR3 has 15 amino acids. The germline V gene has CDR1 MDHEN and CDR2 SYDVKM. Trimming cost V 6 bases and J 0 bases, with 13 bases left between them. CDR3 sequence reads: CASSSGGPSTDTQYF. The CDR3 nucleotides are TGTGCCAGCAGCTCTGGAGGGCCTAGCACAGATACGCAGTATTTT.

The genes are TRBV28 and TRBJ2-7; possibly TRBD1 for D (6 bases). The V end lost 2 bases, the J end lost 0 bases, and 11 bases lay between the germline ends. Germline CDR1 is MDHEN and CDR2 is SYDVKM. There are 15 residues in the CDR3. The CDR3 nucleotides read TGTGCCAGCAGTTTACTGACGGACAGCTCCTACGAGCAGTACTTC. Protein product: CASSLLTDSSYEQYF.

The CDR3 DNA follows: TGTGCCTGGAGCAGGACAGGGGAAGCTGAAAAACTGTTTTTT. This translates into CAWSRTGEAEKLFF. The rearrangement uses TRBV30 and TRBJ1-4; 9 bases agree with TRBD1. Germline CDR1 and CDR2: GTSNPN and SVGIG (reference sequence). The CDR3 loop spans 14 amino acids. With 3 bases clipped from V and 7 bases from J, the junction kept 6 bases outside the gene matches.

The rearrangement links TRBV27 to TRBJ2-5; 11 bases map to TRBD2. The V gene's germline CDR1 is MNHEY and CDR2 SMNVEV (reference sequence). J lost 0 bases, V lost 5 bases, and 11 bases had no gene match. The CDR3 covers 18 residues. CDR3 sequence reads: CASSTLAGGPYYQETQYF. Here the CDR3 DNA reads TGTGCCAGCAGTACGCTAGCGGGGGGACCCTATTACCAAGAGACCCAGTACTTC.

V gene TRBV9 combines with J gene TRBJ1-2; weak D call: TRBD1 (5 bases). The CDR3 extends over 13 amino acids. With 0 bases removed from V and 6 bases from J, the gap between germline ends came to 9 bases. The germline CDR1 and CDR2 sequences are SGDLS and YYNGEE. CDR3 amino acids: CASSVVRGNGYTF. The DNA of the CDR3 is TGTGCCAGCAGCGTAGTACGGGGGAATGGCTACACCTTC. The whole variable domain, remainder taken from reference TRBV9 and TRBJ1-2, is DSGVTQTPKHLITATGQRVTLRCSPRSGDLSVYWYQQSLDQGLQFLIQYYNGEERAKGNILERFSAQQFPDLHSELNLSSLELGDSALYFCASSVVRGNGYTFGSGTRLTVV.

This clone was counted a few times. CDR3 DNA: TGTGCCAGCAGCCTGACTAGCGGGGGCTCCTACGAGCAGTACTTC. Its translation is CASSLTSGGSYEQYF. V usage is TRBV9 and J usage is TRBJ2-7; TRBD2 matches 12 bases. Looked up from germline, CDR1 is SGDLS and CDR2 is YYNGEE. This CDR3 region has 15 residues. V trimming: 4 bases; J trimming: 0 bases; junction bases outside the gene matches: 2.

This chain connects TRBV7-9 to TRBJ1-1, with 9 bases matching TRBD1. The CDR3 has 15 amino acids. Trimming removed 5 bases from V and 3 bases from J; junction bases left unmatched: 7. Germline loops: CDR1 SEHNR, CDR2 FQNEAQ (reference sequence). In DNA form, the CDR3 reads TGTGCCAGCAGCCCTCAGCGGACAGGGGACACTGAAGCTTTCTTT. Its protein is CASSPQRTGDTEAFF.

In DNA form, the CDR3 reads TGTGCCAGTAGGCGACCGGGACAGGGGTCCTACGAGCAGTACTTC. This encodes CASRRPGQGSYEQYF. The chain links TRBV19 to TRBJ2-7; 10 nucleotides align to TRBD1. The CDR3 consists of 15 residues. Germline V gene lookup returns CDR1 LNHDA and CDR2 SQIVND (reference sequence). Trimming took 6 bases from V and 1 from J; bases not matched to a gene: 6. The whole variable domain, filled in from reference TRBV19 and TRBJ2-7, reads DGGITQSPKYLFRKEGQNVTLSCEQNLNHDAMYWYRQDPGQGLRLIYYSQIVNDFQKGDIAEGYSVSREKKESFPLTVTSAQKNPTAFYLCASRRPGQGSYEQYFGPGTRLTVT.

The J gene is TRBJ2-2, the V gene TRBV10-1; 14 bases fit TRBD2. Looked up from germline, CDR1 is WNHNN and CDR2 is SYGVQD (reference sequence). This CDR3 has 16 residues. With V trimmed by 9 bases and J by 3 bases, 6 bases remained unmatched. As DNA, the CDR3 is TGCGCCAGAATGGGACTAGCGGGAGCTTACACCGGGGAGCTGTTTTTT. It is translated as CARMGLAGAYTGELFF.

The chain joins TRBV11-2 to TRBJ2-1, with TRBD2 identical over 10 bases. CDR3 length equals 17 residues. From germline, CDR1 is SGHAT and CDR2 FQNNGV. V lost 0 bases to trimming and J lost 7 bases; unmatched junction nucleotides: 9. Here the CDR3 DNA reads TGTGCCAGCAGCTTAGAGCCGACTAGCGGGTTCGGTAATGAGCAGTTCTTC. Encoded protein: CASSLEPTSGFGNEQFF.

This clone has only one observation. The chain carries TRBV11-2 and TRBJ2-5; the D gene is possibly TRBD2 (6 bases). This CDR3 region has 13 residues. Trimming pared 3 bases from V and 1 base from J, leaving 6 bases between. Germline CDR1 SGHAT, CDR2 FQNNGV. DNA of the CDR3: TGTGCCAGCAGCTTGGGAGGCCAAGAGACCCAGTACTTC. It is translated as CASSLGGQETQYF.

CDR3 coding DNA: TGTGCCAGCAGTTACGGGACAGTCCAGTACAATGAGCAGTTCTTC. This sequence encodes CASSYGTVQYNEQFF. The chain employs TRBV6-5 and TRBJ2-1; 7 nucleotides match TRBD1. V gave up 2 bases and J gave up 4 bases; unmatched junction bases: 5. Germline V gives CDR1 MNHEY, CDR2 SVGAGI. The CDR3 contains 15 residues.

The J gene is TRBJ1-1, the V gene TRBV7-2, with D perhaps TRBD1 (6 bases). Per the germline V gene, CDR1 is SGHTA and CDR2 is FQGNSA. V lost 3 bases and J 11 bases, leaving 16 bases between the germline ends. CDR3 size: 13 residues. CDR3 DNA sequence: TGTGCCAGCAGCTTGGCGGGGGCGGGATTGGCTTTCTTT. Its protein is CASSLAGAGLAFF.

This chain connects TRBV5-1 to TRBJ2-5; 12 nucleotides line up with TRBD1. The germline V gene has CDR1 SGHRS and CDR2 YFSETQ. The V segment lost 4 bases and the J segment 4 bases; nucleotides outside the gene matches: 8. The CDR3 totals 16 residues. CDR3 bases: TGCGCCAGCAGCCAGTCGGGACAGGGGGCAGGAGAGACCCAGTACTTC. Its protein is CASSQSGQGAGETQYF.

The chain has TRBV25-1 and TRBJ2-1; TRBD1 agrees at 8 bases. V lost 9 bases, J lost 5 bases, and 12 bases stayed unmatched. This CDR3 region has 15 residues. Per the germline V gene, CDR1 is MGHDK and CDR2 is SYGVNS. The CDR3 DNA is TGTGCCAGTGCCCCCAGGGACAGGTTCGACAATGAGCAGTTCTTC. Translating it yields CASAPRDRFDNEQFF.

The rearrangement uses TRBV7-2 and TRBJ2-3; a possible D gene is TRBD1 (6 bases). Trimming took off 4 bases at V and 3 bases at J, with 14 bases between the two ends. Per the germline V gene, CDR1 is SGHTA and CDR2 is FQGNSA. The CDR3 is 15 amino acids. The CDR3 DNA is TGTGCCAGCAGCTACCCCAGGGGTGGGACAGATACGCAGTATTTT. It encodes CASSYPRGGTDTQYF.

V is TRBV5-1 and J is TRBJ2-7; no reliable D call. Trimming took off 3 bases at V and 4 bases at J, with 11 bases between the two ends. The CDR3 has 13 amino acids. The germline V gene has CDR1 SGHRS and CDR2 YFSETQ. DNA of the CDR3: TGCGCCAGCAGCTCCAATTCTCAGTACGAGCAGTACTTC. It is translated as CASSSNSQYEQYF. Based on the CDR3 plus reference TRBV5-1 and TRBJ2-7, the full variable domain is KAGVTQTPRYLIKTRGQQVTLSCSPISGHRSVSWYQQTPGQGLQFLFEYFSETQRNKGNFPGRFSGRQFSNSRSEMNVSTLELGDSALYLCASSSNSQYEQYFGPGTRLTVT.

CDR3 loop: CATPLPLFWGGVSYNEQFF. The CDR3, as DNA: TGTGCCACCCCACTCCCTCTATTTTGGGGGGGGGTCTCCTACAATGAGCAGTTCTTC. This chain uses TRBV2 with TRBJ2-1; the match to TRBD2 covers 7 bases. Germline V gene data show CDR1 as SNHLY and CDR2 as FYNNEI. CDR3 length: 19 amino acids. Germline trimming cut 10 bases from V and 0 bases from J; bases unmatched to any gene: 21.